The T cell receptor (beta chain) described here comes from a study of cytomegalovirus exposure and HLA in healthy donors. General study findings and limits: The availability of immune exposure information extended only to CMV serostatus.

The CDR3 consists of 15 residues. Trimming took off 6 bases at V and 0 bases at J, with 14 bases between the two ends. Per germline, CDR1 MDHEN and CDR2 SYDVKM. Notes on this clone: Its specificity is unknown.

60 Vbeta and 13 Jbeta primers were used in PCR. The table came from immunoSEQ multiplex PCR; TCRdb's copy has only in-frame clones and leaves some out. The sample lists approximately 76,000 clones, about 64% occurring once. The chain joins TRBV28 to TRBJ1-2, with D possibly being TRBD1 (5 bases). The sequenced material came from PBMCs. The clonotype was recovered from a man aged 30-40 years in good health and CMV-seropositive. CDR3 residues: CASSLGAVANYGYTF. CDR3 coding DNA: TGTGCCAGCAGCCTAGGGGCGGTAGCTAACTATGGCTACACCTTC.